This paragraph reports one T cell receptor beta chain. The data derive from a study of cytomegalovirus exposure and HLA in healthy donors. J gave up 3 bases and V 0 bases, and 4 bases lay outside the gene matches. This CDR3 region has 15 residues. The germline V gene has CDR1 SGHRS and CDR2 YFSETQ. Use of 60 Vbeta and 13 Jbeta primers characterized the PCR. Profiling relied on immunoSEQ multiplex PCR, and the TCRdb table lists in-frame clones only, not all of them. The sample consists of about 130,000 clones, approximately 80% of them appearing once. V gene TRBV5-1 combines with J gene TRBJ2-7; 9 positions match TRBD2. The sample comprised PBMCs. This TCR came from a man aged 25 to 40 in good health and CMV-seronegative. Here the CDR3 reads CASSLVLAGHYEQYF. The CDR3, as DNA: TGCGCCAGCAGCTTGGTTCTAGCGGGGCACTACGAGCAGTACTTC.